This T cell receptor beta chain was retrieved from a study of cytomegalovirus exposure and HLA in healthy donors. Germline trimming cut 6 bases from V and 4 bases from J; bases unmatched to any gene: 6. Germline V lookup: CDR1 KGHSH, CDR2 LQKENI. The CDR3 length is 16 residues. Broader study findings: Links to common viral pathogens appeared, in a later analysis, for several of the most significant clusters. In a later analysis, V- and J-gene trimming of beta chains associated with a DCLRE1C missense variant, replicated independently. Cytomegalovirus-associated status was assigned to about 160 TCR beta chains.

Remarks on this clone: Its antigen remains unknown.

PCR used 60 Vbeta primers and 13 Jbeta primers. Profiled with immunoSEQ multiplex PCR; TCRdb holds only in-frame clones, not every one. Here the sample spans 100,000 to 150,000 clones, around 82% being singletons. V is TRBV18 and J is TRBJ2-5; 15 bases map to TRBD2. The sample taken for sequencing was PBMCs. This TCR derives from a woman aged 40 to 50 in good health and CMV-seropositive. The CDR3: CASSTAGLAGGETQYF. CDR3 in DNA: TGTGCCAGCTCGACCGCGGGACTAGCGGGAGGAGAGACCCAGTACTTC.